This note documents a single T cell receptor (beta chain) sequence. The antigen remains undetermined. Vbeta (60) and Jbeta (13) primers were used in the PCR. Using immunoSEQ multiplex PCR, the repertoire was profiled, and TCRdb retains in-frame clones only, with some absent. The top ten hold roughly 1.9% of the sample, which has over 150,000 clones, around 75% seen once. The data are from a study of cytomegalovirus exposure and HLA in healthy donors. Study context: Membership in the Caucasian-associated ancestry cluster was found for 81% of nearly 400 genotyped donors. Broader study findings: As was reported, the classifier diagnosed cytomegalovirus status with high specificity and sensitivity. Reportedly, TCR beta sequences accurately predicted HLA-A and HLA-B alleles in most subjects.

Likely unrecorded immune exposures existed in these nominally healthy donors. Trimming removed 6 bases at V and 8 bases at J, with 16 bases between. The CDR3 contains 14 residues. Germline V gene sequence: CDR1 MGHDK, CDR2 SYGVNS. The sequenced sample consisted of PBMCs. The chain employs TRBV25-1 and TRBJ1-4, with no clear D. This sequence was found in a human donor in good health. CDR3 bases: TGTGCCAGCAGCGCGGGGAGTGCGATGGAAAAACTGTTTTTT. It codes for CASSAGSAMEKLFF.